Below, one T cell receptor beta chain is given with its context. The target antigen is unknown. Germline CDR1 and CDR2: SSHAT and FNYEAQ (reference sequence). V lost 5 bases to trimming and J lost 9 bases; unmatched junction nucleotides: 6. The CDR3 loop spans 13 amino acids. The data are from a study of CD8+ T cells in alopecia areata. Findings and limits, study-wide: Alphabeta T cells residing in normal skin are also sequenced in scalp samples.

RNA, once extracted, was reverse transcribed into cDNA for use as the sequencing template. Clones were read by immunoSEQ multiplex PCR, and TCRdb kept only the in-frame ones, dropping some. The sample contains 150,000 to 200,000 clones, 55% of which appear only once. The sequencing input was CD4+ T cells sorted from blood. The gene calls are TRBV7-7 and TRBJ2-1; 8 bases agree with TRBD2. This TCR was sampled from a human donor in good health. In DNA form, the CDR3 reads TGTGCCAGCAGCCCCGGGGGGGGCGGTGAGCAGTTCTTC. Residues: CASSPGGGGEQFF.